This section outlines one T cell receptor (beta chain) sequence together with its context. What it binds is not known. The PCR ran on 60 Vbeta and 13 Jbeta primers. Assay used: immunoSEQ multiplex PCR; TCRdb lists only in-frame clones, some missing. The data contain just over 95,000 clones, around four fifths of them seen just once; the ten biggest clones take up around 5%. The data are from a study of cytomegalovirus exposure and HLA in healthy donors. Looking at the study overall: In an earlier analysis, around 120 million unique TCR beta sequences were found from some 200 million T cells. Study results and caveats: In a later analysis, specific HLA alleles were associated with more than 15,000 TCR beta sequences at a 0.05 false discovery rate.

The CDR3 length is 17 residues. Germline assignment: CDR1 SGHTA and CDR2 FQGTGA. V shed 5 bases, J shed 3 bases, and the junction held 9 bases outside the gene matches. The sample consisted of PBMCs. The clonotype originates from a woman in her thirties or forties in good health and CMV-seronegative. This sequence joins TRBV7-3 and TRBJ2-6, with TRBD1 identical over 8 bases. CDR3 DNA: TGTGCCAGCAGCCCACGGACAGGGTCGAGTGGGGCCAACGTCCTGACTTTC. This encodes CASSPRTGSSGANVLTF.